What follows are 15 T cell receptor beta chains derived from one specimen sequenced in a study of pediatric ulcerative colitis (dated by TCRdb to the late 2010s). During colonoscopy, one to two pinch biopsies were obtained from the rectum for research purposes. The library relied on the immunoSEQ multiplex PCR assay. The clones in this table, taken by TCRdb from immuneACCESS, are in-frame only. Not every clone is retained; where verified, under half of the shortfall comes from an unresolved V gene, and the cause of the rest is unknown. The table for this sample lists 44,000 or so clones; around 81% of them were counted only once. The leading ten clones occupy 3% to 4.5% of the sample. Source material: gut tissue. The source of these receptors is a girl aged 10 to 17 with moderate ulcerative colitis.

The chain uses TRBV9 and TRBJ1-1; a weak D match, TRBD1 (6 bases). CDR1 SGDLS and CDR2 YYNGEE come from the germline V gene. CDR3 length: 18 residues. Trimming removed 4 bases from V and 0 bases from J, with 22 bases in between. CDR3 DNA: TGTGCCAGCAGCCCTAGACCGATAAATACAGGGTTGAACACTGAAGCTTTCTTT. Its translation is CASSPRPINTGLNTEAFF.

The V and J genes are TRBV7-2 and TRBJ2-7, with 9 bases fitting TRBD1. Trimming took 5 bases from V and 2 from J; bases not matched to a gene: 7. The germline CDR1 and CDR2 sequences are SGHTA and FQGNSA. This CDR3 spans 15 amino acids. CDR3 in DNA: TGTGCCAGCAGCCCCGGGACAGGGACAGCCTACGAGCAGTACTTC. Its translation is CASSPGTGTAYEQYF.

This clone appeared once. In nucleotides, the CDR3 is TGCGCCAGCAGCCAAGTATATGGGGTTGGGACCTACGAGCAGTACTTC. As protein: CASSQVYGVGTYEQYF. The chain links TRBV4-1 to TRBJ2-7; D uncertain. Per germline, CDR1 MGHRA and CDR2 YSYEKL. This CDR3 is built from 16 residues. V gave up 1 base and J gave up 2 bases, with 15 bases separating them.

V and J are TRBV19 and TRBJ1-3; 9 nucleotides line up with TRBD1. This CDR3 comprises 17 residues. The J segment lost 2 bases and the V segment lost 7 bases, leaving 12 bases of the junction unmatched. From germline, CDR1 is LNHDA and CDR2 SQIVND (reference sequence). CDR3 amino acids: CASISGDRVSAGNTIYF. For the CDR3, the DNA is TGTGCCAGTATCAGTGGGGACAGGGTTAGTGCTGGAAACACCATATATTTT.

The rearrangement uses TRBV9 and TRBJ2-1; 7 nucleotides line up with TRBD2. V trimming: 0 bases; J trimming: 6 bases; junction bases outside the gene matches: 9. The CDR3 runs 16 residues. Germline lookup yields CDR1 SGDLS and CDR2 YYNGEE. CDR3 region: CASSVDGDYSFNEQFF. Written as DNA, the CDR3 is TGTGCCAGCAGCGTAGATGGGGACTACTCTTTCAATGAGCAGTTCTTC.

V and J are TRBV7-2 and TRBJ1-5; D is uncertain. Germline V gives CDR1 SGHTA, CDR2 FQGNSA. V dropped 2 bases and J dropped 7 bases, with 21 bases sitting between them. CDR3 length equals 17 residues. CDR3 loop: CASSLSSVGRTGQPQHF. The CDR3 nucleotides are TGTGCCAGCAGCTTATCGTCTGTGGGCAGGACGGGACAGCCCCAGCATTTT.

The chain has TRBV9 and TRBJ2-2, with 10 bases matching TRBD1. Germline loops: CDR1 SGDLS, CDR2 YYNGEE. The CDR3 runs 16 residues. With 5 bases clipped from V and 5 bases from J, the junction kept 9 bases outside the gene matches. The CDR3 loop reads CASSPTGTGETGELFF. In nucleotides, the CDR3 is TGTGCCAGCAGTCCCACCGGGACAGGGGAGACCGGGGAGCTGTTTTTT.

The chain links TRBV30 to TRBJ2-7; weak D call: TRBD1 (7 bases). CDR1 and CDR2 (germline): GTSNPN, SVGIG (reference sequence). V dropped 5 bases and J dropped 0 bases, with 14 bases sitting between them. The CDR3 is 14 amino acids. As DNA, the CDR3 is TGTGCCTGGGGTTGGCAGGGGGGCTCCTACGAGCAGTACTTC. Translation gives CAWGWQGGSYEQYF.

The chain uses TRBV18 and TRBJ1-3, with 8 bases identical to TRBD1. V gave up 1 base and J gave up 2 bases; unmatched junction bases: 1. Germline V CDR1 and CDR2: KGHSH, LQKENI. This CDR3 region has 15 residues. This chain's CDR3 is CASSPQQGAGNTIYF. CDR3 DNA sequence: TGTGCCAGCTCACCACAACAGGGGGCTGGAAACACCATATATTTT.

The gene calls are TRBV15 and TRBJ2-2; unclear D gene. Germline V lookup: CDR1 LNHNV, CDR2 YYDKDF (reference sequence). There are 14 residues in the CDR3. Between the trimmed V and J ends, which lost 5 bases and 0 bases, there was a span of 7 bases. In nucleotides, the CDR3 is TGTGCCACCAGCGTAGACCCGAACACCGGGGAGCTGTTTTTT. Amino acids: CATSVDPNTGELFF.

This clone was observed once. The V and J genes are TRBV6-5 and TRBJ2-7; maybe TRBD1 (5 bases). Trimming stripped 4 bases from V and 4 bases from J, with 14 bases between. CDR3 length: 14 residues. CDR1 is MNHEY, CDR2 SVGAGI, per germline. CDR3 sequence (DNA): TGTGCCAGCAGTTTATTCGTCAGGGTGTACGAGCAGTACTTC. Residues: CASSLFVRVYEQYF.

The chain's CDR3 is CASSEAVGGYTF. CDR3 bases: TGTGCCAGCAGTGAAGCCGTTGGGGGCTACACCTTC. The J gene is TRBJ1-2, the V gene TRBV2; D ambiguous. CDR1 is SNHLY, CDR2 FYNNEI, per germline. Deletions cut 0 bases from V and 8 bases from J, with 7 bases between. This CDR3 region has 12 residues.

The chain recombines TRBV16 with TRBJ1-2; the D is unclear. The ends were cut back, 0 bases at V and 4 bases at J, with 12 bases in the middle. The CDR3 loop spans 15 amino acids. Germline V gives CDR1 KGHSY, CDR2 FQNENV. CDR3 protein: CASSQSDQFLYGYTF. The DNA of the CDR3 is TGTGCCAGCAGCCAATCGGACCAGTTTCTCTATGGCTACACCTTC.

The rearrangement joins TRBV7-6 to TRBJ2-2; either TRBD1 or TRBD2 may fit D (5 bases each). With 8 bases removed from V and 5 bases from J, the gap between germline ends came to 24 bases. Per the germline V gene, CDR1 is SGHVS and CDR2 is FNYEAQ. The CDR3 runs to 17 residues. The CDR3 is CASGRSTGTAKTGELFF. The CDR3, as DNA: TGTGCCAGCGGACGCTCCACTGGGACGGCAAAGACCGGGGAGCTGTTTTTT.

This chain connects TRBV5-4 to TRBJ2-5; unclear D gene. Germline V gene data show CDR1 as SGHNT and CDR2 as YYREEE (reference sequence). Trimming left V 3 bases short and J 0 bases short, with 6 bases between. The CDR3 totals 13 residues. CDR3 sequence: CASSSGYQETQYF. The DNA of the CDR3 is TGTGCCAGCAGCTCCGGGTACCAAGAGACCCAGTACTTC.